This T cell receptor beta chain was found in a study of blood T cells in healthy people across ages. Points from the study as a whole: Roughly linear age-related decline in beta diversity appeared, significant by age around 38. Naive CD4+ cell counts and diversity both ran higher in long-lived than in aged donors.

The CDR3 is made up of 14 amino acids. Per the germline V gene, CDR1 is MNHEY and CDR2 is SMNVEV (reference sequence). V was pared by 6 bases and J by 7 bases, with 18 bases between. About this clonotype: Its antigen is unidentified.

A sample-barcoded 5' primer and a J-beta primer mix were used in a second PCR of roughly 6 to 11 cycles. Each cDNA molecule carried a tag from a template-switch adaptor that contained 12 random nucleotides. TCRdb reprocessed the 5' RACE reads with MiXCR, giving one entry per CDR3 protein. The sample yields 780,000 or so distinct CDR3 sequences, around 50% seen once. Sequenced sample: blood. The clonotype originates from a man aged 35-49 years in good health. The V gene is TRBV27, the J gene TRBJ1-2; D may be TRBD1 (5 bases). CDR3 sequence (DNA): TGTGCCAGCAGATCGCGGGGCGAGGGCCGTGGCTACACCTTC. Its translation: CASRSRGEGRGYTF.